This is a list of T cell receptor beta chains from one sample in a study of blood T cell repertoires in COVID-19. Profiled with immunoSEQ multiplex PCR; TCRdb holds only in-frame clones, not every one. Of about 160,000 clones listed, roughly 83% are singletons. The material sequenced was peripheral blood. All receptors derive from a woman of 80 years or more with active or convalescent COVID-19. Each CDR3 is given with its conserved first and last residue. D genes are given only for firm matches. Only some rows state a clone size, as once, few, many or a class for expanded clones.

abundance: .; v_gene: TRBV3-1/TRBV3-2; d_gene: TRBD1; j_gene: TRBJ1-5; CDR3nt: TGTGCCAGCAGCCACCAGACAGGGTCGCCCCAGCATTTT; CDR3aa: CASSHQTGSPQHF
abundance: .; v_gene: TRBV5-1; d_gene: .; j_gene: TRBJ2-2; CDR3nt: TGCGCCAGCAGCAAGCGGACAGATAACACCGGGGAGCTGTTTTTT; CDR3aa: CASSKRTDNTGELFF
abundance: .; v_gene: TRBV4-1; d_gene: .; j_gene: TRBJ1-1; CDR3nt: TGCGCCAGCAGCCAAGATAGGGGAGGCACTGAAGCTTTCTTT; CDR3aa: CASSQDRGGTEAFF
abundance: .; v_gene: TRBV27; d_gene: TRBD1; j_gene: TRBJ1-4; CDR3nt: TGTGCCAGCAGTCTAACGGGACAGGGGTCTGAAAAACTGTTTTTT; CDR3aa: CASSLTGQGSEKLFF
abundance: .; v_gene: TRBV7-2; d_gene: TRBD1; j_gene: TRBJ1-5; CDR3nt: TGTGCCAGCAGCTTAGCGGAGGGGGCTCGGCAGCCCCAGCATTTT; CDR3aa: CASSLAEGARQPQHF
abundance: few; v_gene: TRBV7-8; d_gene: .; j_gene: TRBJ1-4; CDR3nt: TGTGCCAGCAGCTCCCAGCGACAGAGGACTAATGAAAAACTGTTTTTT; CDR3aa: CASSSQRQRTNEKLFF
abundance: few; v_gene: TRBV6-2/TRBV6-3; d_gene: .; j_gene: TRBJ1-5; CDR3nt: TGTGCCAGCAGTTACTCGGGTAGGGGCGCAGTCAATCAGCCCCAGCATTTT; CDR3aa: CASSYSGRGAVNQPQHF
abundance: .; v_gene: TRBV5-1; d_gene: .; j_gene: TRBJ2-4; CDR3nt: TGCGCCAGCAGCTTGGAACCCACGGAGGCCAAAAACATTCAGTACTTC; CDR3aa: CASSLEPTEAKNIQYF
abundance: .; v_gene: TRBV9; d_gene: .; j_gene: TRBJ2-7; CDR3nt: TGTGCCAGCAGCGTCGCTTGGGGGGAATACGAGCAGTACTTC; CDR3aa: CASSVAWGEYEQYF
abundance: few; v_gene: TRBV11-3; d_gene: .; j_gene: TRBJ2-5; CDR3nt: TGTGCCAGCAGCGACTCAGAAGAGACCCAGTACTTC; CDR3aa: CASSDSEETQYF
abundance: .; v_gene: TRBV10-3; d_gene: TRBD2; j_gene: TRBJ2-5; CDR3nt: TGTGCCATCAGTTCTTCCCTTAGCGGGGGGGCCAGGGAGACCCAGTACTTC; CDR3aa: CAISSSLSGGARETQYF
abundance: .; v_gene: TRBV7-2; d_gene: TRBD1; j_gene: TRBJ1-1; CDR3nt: TGTGCCAGCAGTTACCGGGACAGGGCGCTCGTGAACACTGAAGCTTTCTTT; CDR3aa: CASSYRDRALVNTEAFF
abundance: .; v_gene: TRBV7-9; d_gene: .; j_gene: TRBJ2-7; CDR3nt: TGTGCCAGCAGCTTAGTTCTACAGGGAGACGAGCAGTACTTC; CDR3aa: CASSLVLQGDEQYF
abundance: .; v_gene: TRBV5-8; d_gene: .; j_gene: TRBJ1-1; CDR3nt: TGTGCCAGCAGCTTCCCCTCTTTGAACACTGAAGCTTTCTTT; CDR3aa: CASSFPSLNTEAFF
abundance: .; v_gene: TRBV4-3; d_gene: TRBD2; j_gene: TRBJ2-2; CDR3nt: TGCGCCAGCAGCCAAGAAGGGTTAGCGGGGGGGCGTACCGGGGAGCTGTTTTTT; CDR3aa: CASSQEGLAGGRTGELFF
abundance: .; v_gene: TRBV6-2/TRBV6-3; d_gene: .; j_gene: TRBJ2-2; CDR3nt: TGTGCCAGCAGTTATTGGGGGGACGCCGGGGAGCTGTTTTTT; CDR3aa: CASSYWGDAGELFF
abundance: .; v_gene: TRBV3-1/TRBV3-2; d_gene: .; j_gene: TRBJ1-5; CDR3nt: TGTGCCAGCAGCCAAGACCTGGGTGGGGCCCAGCCCCAGCATTTT; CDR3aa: CASSQDLGGAQPQHF
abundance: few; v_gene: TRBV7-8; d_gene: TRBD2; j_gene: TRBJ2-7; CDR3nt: TGTGCCAGCAGCCCTAGCGGGGGTAGCCTTATTGAGCAGTACTTC; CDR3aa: CASSPSGGSLIEQYF
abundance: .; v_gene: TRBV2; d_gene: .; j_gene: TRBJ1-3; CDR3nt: TGTGCCAGCAGTGGCGTCGGCTCTGGAAACACCATATATTTT; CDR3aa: CASSGVGSGNTIYF
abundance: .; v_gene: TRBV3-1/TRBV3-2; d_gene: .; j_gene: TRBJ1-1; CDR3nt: TGTGCCAGCAGCCCACAGGGATTGAACACTGAAGCTTTCTTT; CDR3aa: CASSPQGLNTEAFF
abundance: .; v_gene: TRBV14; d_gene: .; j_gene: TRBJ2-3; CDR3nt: TGTGCCAGCACCCCCGCAGTGATTATCACAGATACGCAGTATTTT; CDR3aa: CASTPAVIITDTQYF
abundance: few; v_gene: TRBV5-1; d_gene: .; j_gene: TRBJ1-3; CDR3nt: TGCGCCAGCAGCTTGCAAGGCGGGAAACTAGCCCTCTCTGGAAACACCATATATTTT; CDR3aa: CASSLQGGKLALSGNTIYF
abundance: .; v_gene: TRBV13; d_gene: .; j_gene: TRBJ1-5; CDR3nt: TGTGCCAGCAGCCGGAGGGAATTACCCAATCAGCCCCAGCATTTT; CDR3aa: CASSRRELPNQPQHF
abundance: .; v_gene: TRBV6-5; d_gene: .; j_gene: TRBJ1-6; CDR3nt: TGTGCCAGCAGTTACTCGATGTCAGGGGACTCACCCCTCCACTTT; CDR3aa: CASSYSMSGDSPLHF
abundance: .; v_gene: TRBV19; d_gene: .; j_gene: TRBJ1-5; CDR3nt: TGTGCCAGTAGTCCCTTGACAGGAAACAATCAGCCCCAGCATTTT; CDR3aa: CASSPLTGNNQPQHF
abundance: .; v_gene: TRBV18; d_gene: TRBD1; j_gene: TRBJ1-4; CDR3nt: TGTGCCAGCTCACTCGACAGGGGAGAAGGTGAAAAACTGTTTTTT; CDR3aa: CASSLDRGEGEKLFF
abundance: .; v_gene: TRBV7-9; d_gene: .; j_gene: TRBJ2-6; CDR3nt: TGTGCCAGCAGCTTAGGAGTCTACTCTGGGGCCAACGTCCTGACTTTC; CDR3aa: CASSLGVYSGANVLTF